This TCR beta chain appears in the sequencing data of a study of vaccination and CD4 T cells after COVID-19. Findings of the study overall: Spike mono-reactivity was evident in 304 of the 307 vaccine-specific clones derived from convalescent patients.

Sample treatment: roughly 11-day PBMC culture with coronavirus spike peptide pools or control peptides (ViraFEST assay). First, ViraFEST expanded antigen-specific T cells with peptide pools, and next it sequenced the TCRs. Days 3 and 7 saw half the medium swapped for fresh IL-2 medium. The germline gives CDR1 LNHDA, CDR2 SQIVND (reference sequence). Trimming at V came to 2 bases and at J to 7 bases, leaving 10 bases not matched to a gene. The CDR3 runs to 16 residues. This clonotype is labeled as medium-sized (0.01 to 0.1%). What it binds is unknown. The assay that was used to sequence DNA from cultured CD4+ T cells was the Oncomine TCR Beta short-read assay. From cultured CD4+ T cells, genomic DNA was extracted. MiXCR, applied by TCRdb to the PCR reads, yields one record per CDR3 protein. The profile covers about 19,000 distinct CDR3 sequences, with more than 45% appearing a single time and around 3% taken by the ten largest.

The sequenced sample was CD4+ T cells from blood, cultured in vitro, obtained after SARS-CoV-2 vaccination. This sequence joins TRBV19 and TRBJ1-5, with 8 bases aligning to TRBD1. This clonotype was obtained from a human donor who had recovered from COVID-19. The CDR3 spells CASSIKGQGGGQPQHF. DNA for the CDR3: TGTGCCAGTAGTATAAAAGGACAGGGCGGGGGACAGCCCCAGCATTTT.